The present T cell receptor (beta chain) was sequenced within a study of T cells in Graves' hyperthyroidism and ophthalmopathy. Study-level background: The initial diagnosis was the point when peripheral blood was collected, ahead of any treatment.

The PBMCs were taken from 10 ml of fresh peripheral blood. Trimming left V 0 bases short and J 6 bases short, with 8 bases between. CDR3 length: 13 amino acids. CDR1 is MNHEY, CDR2 SVGEGT, per germline. This clonotype has at least ten counts. The target antigen is unknown. General study results and limits: Through a model of 13 V-J features, ophthalmopathy was separated from stable hyperthyroidism. Most expanded thyroid clonotypes above 0.001 recurred in blood.

Amplification of TCR beta CDR3 regions was performed using RNA transcripts as template. First-round RT-PCR of the TCR CDR3 relied on the HTBI primer set. TCRdb reprocessed the multiplex PCR reads via MiXCR and lists one record per CDR3 protein. The sample consists of about 400,000 distinct CDR3 sequences, more than 15% of them appearing once. The chain combines TRBV6-2 or TRBV6-3 with TRBJ1-1; D gene ambiguous. The TCR originated in a woman aged 18-29 years with Graves' hyperthyroidism. The specimen sequenced was blood. CDR3 in DNA: TGTGCCAGCAGTTACTCCGGGCGGGCTGAAGCTTTCTTT. Translation: CASSYSGRAEAFF.